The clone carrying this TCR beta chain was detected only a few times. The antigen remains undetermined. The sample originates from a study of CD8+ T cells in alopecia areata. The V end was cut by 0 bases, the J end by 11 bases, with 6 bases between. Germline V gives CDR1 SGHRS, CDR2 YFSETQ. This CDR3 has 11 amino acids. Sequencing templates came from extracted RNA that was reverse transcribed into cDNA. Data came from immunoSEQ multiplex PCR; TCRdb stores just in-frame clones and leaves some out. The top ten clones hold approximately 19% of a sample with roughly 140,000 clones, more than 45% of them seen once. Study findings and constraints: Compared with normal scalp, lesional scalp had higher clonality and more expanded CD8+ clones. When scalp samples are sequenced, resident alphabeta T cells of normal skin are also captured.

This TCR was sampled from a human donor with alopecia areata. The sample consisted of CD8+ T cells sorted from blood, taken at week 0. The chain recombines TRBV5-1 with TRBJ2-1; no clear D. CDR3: CASSLGNKQFF. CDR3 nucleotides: TGCGCCAGCAGCTTGGGGAACAAGCAGTTCTTC.